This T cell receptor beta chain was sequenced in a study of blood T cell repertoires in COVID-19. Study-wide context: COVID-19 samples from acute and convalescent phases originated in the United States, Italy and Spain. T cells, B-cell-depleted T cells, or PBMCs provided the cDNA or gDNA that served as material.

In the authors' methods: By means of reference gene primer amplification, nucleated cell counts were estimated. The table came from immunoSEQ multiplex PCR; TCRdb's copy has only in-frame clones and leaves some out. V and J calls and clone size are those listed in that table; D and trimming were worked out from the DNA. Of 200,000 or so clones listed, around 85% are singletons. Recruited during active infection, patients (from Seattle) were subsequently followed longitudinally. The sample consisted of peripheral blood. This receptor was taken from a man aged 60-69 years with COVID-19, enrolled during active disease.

Here the CDR3 reads CAMGAGDTGELFF. For the CDR3, the DNA is TGTGCTATGGGGGCGGGGGACACCGGGGAGCTGTTTTTT. The genes are TRBV10-3 and TRBJ2-2, with D perhaps matching TRBD2 (7 bases). Germline values: CDR1 ENHRY, CDR2 SYGVKD. CDR3 length: 13 residues.